Listed here is a single T cell receptor (beta chain). The data were obtained in a study of memory CD4+ T cells and cytomegalovirus serostatus. Single viable CD3+CD4+CD8-CD45RO+ cells were sorted as the memory CD4+ T cells. Trimming took 0 bases from V and 2 from J, leaving 10 bases between them. The CDR3 has 15 amino acids. CDR1 SGHTA and CDR2 FQGNSA come from the germline V gene. Produced via immunoSEQ multiplex PCR; TCRdb's table is partial and in-frame only. The table shows about 56,000 clones, with about 73% occurring only once. The receptor was derived from an adult in good health and CMV-seropositive. This chain connects TRBV7-2 to TRBJ1-2, with D perhaps matching TRBD1 (6 bases). Sequenced sample: memory CD4+ T cells from blood. The CDR3 loop is CASSLALGQNYGYTF. The CDR3 coding sequence is TGTGCCAGCAGCTTAGCGCTTGGACAGAACTATGGCTACACCTTC.